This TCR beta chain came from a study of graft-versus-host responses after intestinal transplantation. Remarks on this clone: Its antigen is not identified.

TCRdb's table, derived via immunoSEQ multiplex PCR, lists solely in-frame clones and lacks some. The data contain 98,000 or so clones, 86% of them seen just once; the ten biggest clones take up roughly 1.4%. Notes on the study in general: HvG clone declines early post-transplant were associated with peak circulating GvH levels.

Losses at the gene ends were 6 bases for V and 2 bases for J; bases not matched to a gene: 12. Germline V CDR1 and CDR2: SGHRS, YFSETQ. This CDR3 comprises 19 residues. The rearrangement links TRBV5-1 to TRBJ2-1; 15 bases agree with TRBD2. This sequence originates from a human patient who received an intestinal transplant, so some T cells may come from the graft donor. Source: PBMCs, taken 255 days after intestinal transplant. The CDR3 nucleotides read TGCGCCAGCACCCCGGGACTAGCGGGGGGTCCTATTACCTACAATGAGCAGTTCTTC. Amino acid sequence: CASTPGLAGGPITYNEQFF.